The source of this TCR beta chain is a study of T cell changes during pregnancy in multiple sclerosis. CDR1 is MDHEN and CDR2 is SYDVKM in the germline V gene. CDR3 length: 15 residues. The J segment lost 8 bases and the V segment lost 4 bases, leaving 7 bases of the junction unmatched. Generated by immunoSEQ multiplex PCR, the TCRdb table keeps only in-frame clones and is missing some. The sample carries 25,000 to 30,000 clones, 89% recorded once. Here the sequenced sample was CD4+ T cells from peripheral blood mononuclear cells, taken in the second trimester of pregnancy. The sequence was collected from a female donor with multiple sclerosis, enrolled in a pregnancy study. V usage is TRBV28 and J usage is TRBJ2-1, with TRBD2 identical over 11 bases. For the CDR3, the DNA is TGTGCCAGCAGTTCACGTCATAGCGGGGGGGATGAGCAGTTCTTC. Translation: CASSSRHSGGDEQFF.